This TCR beta chain came from a study of Ad26.COV2.S vaccination and SARS-CoV-2 variants. About the study: Within the COV1001 Ad26.COV2.S trial arm, the donor was enrolled. Once or twice, 56 days apart, Ad26.COV2.S was delivered intramuscularly. General study results and limits: Assessments of TCR breadth and depth may have underestimated the total T cell responses. Relative to placebo recipients, vaccine recipients exhibited elevated spike-specific TCR breadth.

Described treatment: about 20 received Ad26.COV2.S at low or high dose, single or two shots; a few received placebo; per-sample allocation not given. Sampling took place 63 days after the first vaccine or placebo injection. This clone has a handful of counts. Its antigen is not identified. The table came from immunoSEQ multiplex PCR; TCRdb's copy has only in-frame clones and leaves some out. The sample consists of 450,000 to 550,000 clones, approximately 89% of them appearing once. The sequenced sample was peripheral blood, obtained in a trial of Ad26.COV2.S vaccine versus placebo. The clonotype comes from a person aged 18-60 years who received the Ad26.COV2.S COVID-19 vaccine or a placebo.

The chain's CDR3 is CAISEGRGDKETQYF. The CDR3 DNA follows: TGTGCCATCAGTGAAGGGCGGGGAGACAAAGAGACCCAGTACTTC. The chain has TRBV10-3 and TRBJ2-5; possible D gene TRBD2, 6 bases. The CDR3 contains 15 residues. V was pared by 3 bases and J by 3 bases, with 14 bases between. Germline loops: CDR1 ENHRY, CDR2 SYGVKD.